These 24 T cell receptor beta chains were all obtained from the same sample, sequenced in a study of T-cell reconstitution after alpha-beta-depleted transplantation in children. Molecular barcoding with unique molecular identifiers was used for the TCRbeta library. MiXCR, run by TCRdb on the PCR reads, gives a single entry per CDR3 protein. The data contain around 190,000 distinct CDR3 sequences, approximately 6.3% of them singletons. Sample: PBMCs, taken before TCRalphabeta/CD19-depleted stem cell transplant. The receptors shown here come from a boy between 2 and 10 years old with acute lymphoblastic leukemia, due to receive a stem cell transplant.

The rearrangement uses TRBV2 and TRBJ2-4, with 8 positions matching TRBD1. CDR1 and CDR2 (germline): SNHLY, FYNNEI. The CDR3 spans 18 residues. The chain's CDR3 is CTICSGFEDREFRNIQYF. The CDR3 DNA reads as TGTACCATCTGTTCCGGGTTTGAGGACAGGGAATTTAGAAACATTCAGTACTTC.

The chain uses TRBV7-3 and TRBJ1-2; 10 bases agree with TRBD1. Looked up from germline, CDR1 is SGHTA and CDR2 is FQGTGA. The V segment lost 5 bases and the J segment 8 bases; nucleotides outside the gene matches: 8. The CDR3 loop spans 14 amino acids. The CDR3 region is CASSQTGGSEGYTF. The CDR3 DNA follows: TGTGCCAGCAGCCAGACAGGGGGCTCAGAGGGCTACACCTTC. Complete variable domain (other parts from reference TRBV7-3 and TRBJ1-2): GAGVSQTPSNKVTEKGKYVELRCDPISGHTALYWYRQSLGQGPEFLIYFQGTGAADDSGLPNDRFFAVRPEGSVSTLKIQRTERGDSAVYLCASSQTGGSEGYTFGSGTRLTVV.

This clonotype showed up many times. The genes are TRBV10-3 and TRBJ2-1; 8 bases line up with TRBD2. In germline, CDR1 is ENHRY, CDR2 SYGVKD. Trimming at V came to 3 bases and at J to 0 bases, leaving 1 base not matched to a gene. CDR3 size: 15 residues. DNA for the CDR3: TGTGCCATCAGTGACAGCGGGAGCTCCTACAATGAGCAGTTCTTC. Its protein product is CAISDSGSSYNEQFF.

The gene calls are TRBV12-3 or TRBV12-4 and TRBJ1-2; tentative D call: TRBD1 (5 bases). The CDR3 extends over 12 amino acids. V was cut by 6 bases and J by 5 bases, with 10 bases left in between. The CDR3 DNA follows: TGTGCCAGCAGCGGGACCCCGTATGGCTACACCTTC. It yields the protein CASSGTPYGYTF.

This clonotype came up a few times. The J gene is TRBJ1-2, the V gene TRBV11-2; TRBD1 is a possible D gene (5 bases). CDR1 and CDR2 (germline): SGHAT, FQNNGV. Trimming pared 6 bases from V and 3 bases from J, leaving 26 bases between. CDR3 length: 18 residues. The DNA for the CDR3 is TGTGCCAGCAGTACTTTTATGCTTATATCTCAGGGAGACTATGGCTACACCTTC. Translation: CASSTFMLISQGDYGYTF.

In its sample, this clonotype was seen many times. The J gene is TRBJ2-1, the V gene TRBV21-1; the table calls TRBD1, which could not be checked here. TRBV21-1 counts as a pseudogene. The CDR3 spans 14 residues. The CDR3 sequence: CASRDLTDYNEQFF. CDR3 bases: TGTGCCAGCAGGGACCTGACAGACTACAATGAGCAGTTCTTC.

This clonotype occurred many times. The CDR3 protein is CAISRDRDYEQYF. DNA of the CDR3: TGTGCCATCAGCCGGGACAGGGACTACGAGCAGTACTTC. This rearrangement joins TRBV10-3 to TRBJ2-7; TRBD1 agrees at 9 bases. The V gene's germline CDR1 is ENHRY and CDR2 SYGVKD. The CDR3 length is 13 residues. Losses at the gene ends were 6 bases for V and 3 bases for J; bases not matched to a gene: 3.

The chain carries TRBV29-1 and TRBJ1-1; D remains ambiguous. Germline-derived CDR1 and CDR2 are SQVTM and ANQGSEA. This CDR3 spans 14 amino acids. The V and J ends lost 7 bases and 0 bases respectively, with 15 bases between them. The CDR3 bases are TGCAGCGCCCTCCCCACCGTCATGAACACTGAAGCTTTCTTT. This codes for CSALPTVMNTEAFF. The full variable domain, completed using reference TRBV29-1 and TRBJ1-1, is SAVISQKPSRDICQRGTSLTIQCQVDSQVTMMFWYRQQPGQSLTLIATANQGSEATYESGFVIDKFPISRPNLTFSTLTVSNMSPEDSSIYLCSALPTVMNTEAFFGQGTRLTVV.

This clonotype has a count of ten or more. This sequence joins TRBV9 and TRBJ1-3; unclear D gene. V lost 0 bases and J lost 0, with 7 bases in between. The length of the CDR3 is 15 residues. Germline values: CDR1 SGDLS, CDR2 YYNGEE. In DNA form, the CDR3 reads TGTGCCAGCAGCGTAGCTTCGGTCTCTGGAAACACCATATATTTT. Protein product: CASSVASVSGNTIYF. Looking up the rest from reference TRBV9 and TRBJ1-3 gives the full variable domain: DSGVTQTPKHLITATGQRVTLRCSPRSGDLSVYWYQQSLDQGLQFLIQYYNGEERAKGNILERFSAQQFPDLHSELNLSSLELGDSALYFCASSVASVSGNTIYFGEGSWLTVV.

CDR3 in amino acids: CAGGDTYEQYF. CDR3 DNA sequence: TGTGCAGGGGGAGATACCTACGAGCAGTACTTC. V usage is TRBV28 and J usage is TRBJ2-7, with a weak D call TRBD1 (6 bases). Per germline, CDR1 MDHEN and CDR2 SYDVKM. This CDR3 spans 11 amino acids.

A word on this clonotype: Because the CDR3 is missing its conserved closing phenylalanine or tryptophan, this is likely a read error. DNA of the CDR3: TGTGCCAGCAGCTCCCGAGACTCCTCGAGCGGGGGCAAAGAGACCCAGTACTCC. It codes for CASSSRDSSSGGKETQYS. The chain has TRBV11-1 and TRBJ2-5, with 8 bases matching TRBD2. V shed 4 bases, J shed 3 bases, and the junction held 16 bases outside the gene matches. This CDR3 spans 18 amino acids. Germline V gene sequence: CDR1 SGHAT, CDR2 FQDESV (reference sequence).

This clonotype was counted at least ten times. This rearrangement joins TRBV9 to TRBJ2-7, with a tentative D call TRBD2 (6 bases). CDR3 length equals 16 residues. With 0 bases removed from V and 4 bases from J, the gap between germline ends came to 17 bases. Germline assignment: CDR1 SGDLS and CDR2 YYNGEE. CDR3 in DNA: TGTGCCAGCAGCGTAGGCTCGGCGGGGTCACATTACGAGCAGTACTTC. As protein: CASSVGSAGSHYEQYF.

This clonotype was observed many times. The V and J genes are TRBV20-1 and TRBJ1-2, with D perhaps matching TRBD1 (5 bases). The CDR3 contains 13 residues. V lost 4 bases and J lost 3, with 12 bases in between. CDR1 is DFQATT and CDR2 is SNEGSKA in the germline V gene (reference sequence). This chain's CDR3 is CSANRRGDYGYTF. The CDR3 region has the DNA TGCAGTGCTAACAGACGAGGGGACTATGGCTACACCTTC.

This clonotype has a handful of counts. The chain joins TRBV6-4 to TRBJ2-3, with TRBD1 as a possible D gene (8 bases). V was pared by 11 bases and J by 2 bases, with 23 bases between. CDR3 size: 16 residues. Germline V gene lookup returns CDR1 MRHNA and CDR2 SNTAGT. The CDR3 region has the DNA TGTGCCTCCTCTTCTGGACAGGGAGGGGACACAGATACGCAGTATTTT. It codes for CASSSGQGGDTDTQYF.

This clonotype was detected a few times. The chain employs TRBV4-3 and TRBJ1-4; TRBD1 is a possible D gene (5 bases). V was cut by 3 bases and J by 3 bases, with 8 bases left in between. CDR1 and CDR2 from the germline V gene are LGHNA and YSLEER. This CDR3 spans 14 amino acids. The CDR3 bases are TGCGCCAGCAGCCACCAGGGATCTAATGAAAAACTGTTTTTT. Protein: CASSHQGSNEKLFF.

The sample holds a few counts of this clonotype. This sequence joins TRBV15 and TRBJ2-5; 9 bases fit TRBD1. With 1 base clipped from V and 2 bases from J, the junction kept 2 bases outside the gene matches. Germline-derived CDR1 and CDR2 are LNHNV and YYDKDF (reference sequence). The length of the CDR3 is 15 residues. The CDR3 region is CATSRAGQGQETQYF. The CDR3 DNA reads as TGTGCCACCAGCAGAGCCGGACAGGGGCAAGAGACCCAGTACTTC.

This clonotype was seen many times. The chain recombines TRBV7-6 with TRBJ1-1, with 8 bases matching TRBD1. The germline V gene encodes CDR1 SGHVS and CDR2 FNYEAQ. V shed 5 bases and J 1 base; nucleotides not matched to a gene: 3. CDR3 length equals 14 residues. The chain's CDR3 is CASSHGQGNTEAFF. In nucleotides, the CDR3 is TGTGCCAGCAGCCATGGACAGGGGAACACTGAAGCTTTCTTT.

This clonotype was picked up a small number of times. The junction does not match germline at one end; this may be a read error. This chain uses TRBV7-9 with TRBJ1-1, with D unclear. Looked up from germline, CDR1 is SEHNR and CDR2 is FQNEAQ (reference sequence). CDR3 length equals 10 residues. The CDR3 region is CASSLAGKGF. The CDR3 nucleotides read TGTGCCAGCAGCTTAGCTGGTAAGGGTTTT. The full variable domain, in which reference TRBV7-9 and TRBJ1-1 provide the parts outside the CDR3, is DTGVSQNPRHKITKRGQNVTFRCDPISEHNRLYWYRQTLGQGPEFLTYFQNEAQLEKSRLLSDRFSAERPKGSFSTLEIQRTEQGDSAMYLCASSLAGKGFGQGTRLTVV.

This clonotype was found many times. The V and J genes are TRBV30 and TRBJ2-1; TRBD2 matches 14 bases. The CDR3 spans 15 residues. Germline values: CDR1 GTSNPN, CDR2 SVGIG (reference sequence). Trimming at V came to 2 bases and at J to 8 bases, leaving 5 bases not matched to a gene. This CDR3 is CAWSWTSGGTDEQFF. CDR3 bases: TGTGCCTGGAGTTGGACTAGCGGGGGGACGGATGAGCAGTTCTTC.

This clonotype has at least ten counts. The rearrangement links TRBV27 to TRBJ1-5, with D maybe TRBD1 (6 bases). V was cut by 2 bases and J by 4 bases, with 12 bases left in between. Germline-derived CDR1 and CDR2 are MNHEY and SMNVEV (reference sequence). The CDR3 has 15 residues. The CDR3 region is CASSLIGDKNQPQHF. CDR3 in DNA: TGTGCCAGCAGTTTAATCGGGGACAAGAATCAGCCCCAGCATTTT.

There are many counts of this clonotype. The chain couples TRBV11-2 to TRBJ2-1, with TRBD2 identical over 9 bases. The germline CDR1 and CDR2 sequences are SGHAT and FQNNGV. This CDR3 is built from 15 residues. Unmatched junction bases numbered 9, after V lost 3 bases and J lost 9 bases. The CDR3 DNA reads TGTGCCAGCAGCTTGTCGGCGGGGGGGCCTACTGAGCAGTTCTTC. This gives the protein CASSLSAGGPTEQFF. The entire variable domain, with the rest obtained from reference TRBV11-2 and TRBJ2-1, is as follows: EAGVAQSPRYKIIEKRQSVAFWCNPISGHATLYWYQQILGQGPKLLIQFQNNGVVDDSQLPKDRFSAERLKGVDSTLKIQPAKLEDSAVYLCASSLSAGGPTEQFFGPGTRLTVL.

This clonotype was detected many times. The CDR3 DNA reads TGTGCCAGCAGTGATGGCTACAATGAGCAGTTCTTC. Its translation is CASSDGYNEQFF. The chain combines TRBV25-1 with TRBJ2-1; D gene uncertain. Germline V gives CDR1 MGHDK, CDR2 SYGVNS. With 3 bases removed from V and 3 bases from J, the gap between germline ends came to 3 bases. This CDR3 is 12 amino acids long.

This clonotype has ten or more counts. The V call is TRBV3-1, the J call TRBJ2-5; D is ambiguous. Trimming stripped 3 bases from V and 7 bases from J, with 12 bases between. The germline V gene encodes CDR1 LGHDT and CDR2 YNNKEL (reference sequence). The CDR3 sequence is 13 residues long. The CDR3 is CASSQGYSGTQYF. In DNA form, the CDR3 reads TGTGCCAGCAGCCAGGGCTACTCCGGGACCCAGTACTTC.

A few counts support this clonotype. This CDR3 is CASSSFPGNQMNTEAFF. DNA of the CDR3: TGCGCCAGCAGCTCCTTTCCGGGAAATCAAATGAACACTGAAGCTTTCTTT. The chain couples TRBV5-1 to TRBJ1-1; D is unresolved. The V end was cut by 3 bases, the J end by 0 bases, with 18 bases between. This CDR3 region has 17 residues. From germline, CDR1 is SGHRS and CDR2 YFSETQ.